This TCR beta chain was captured in a study of blood T cell repertoires in COVID-19. Background on the study: The United States, Italy and Spain were the sources of the acute and convalescent COVID-19 samples.

The CDR3 length is 15 residues. V shed 4 bases, J shed 4 bases, and the junction held 4 bases outside the gene matches. Per germline, CDR1 LGHNA and CDR2 YSLEER. This clone was counted once. Sequencing used immunoSEQ multiplex PCR; TCRdb keeps in-frame clones, though not all of them. The data show approximately 100,000 clones, with around 81% seen just once and roughly a tenth held by the top ten. Sequenced sample: peripheral blood. The V and J genes are TRBV4-3 and TRBJ1-2; TRBD1 matches at 12 bases. The sequence was collected from a human donor in a cohort sampled during active COVID-19. CDR3 sequence reads: CASSPGTGGAYGYTF. The CDR3 DNA is TGCGCCAGCAGCCCGGGGACAGGGGGCGCCTATGGCTACACCTTC.